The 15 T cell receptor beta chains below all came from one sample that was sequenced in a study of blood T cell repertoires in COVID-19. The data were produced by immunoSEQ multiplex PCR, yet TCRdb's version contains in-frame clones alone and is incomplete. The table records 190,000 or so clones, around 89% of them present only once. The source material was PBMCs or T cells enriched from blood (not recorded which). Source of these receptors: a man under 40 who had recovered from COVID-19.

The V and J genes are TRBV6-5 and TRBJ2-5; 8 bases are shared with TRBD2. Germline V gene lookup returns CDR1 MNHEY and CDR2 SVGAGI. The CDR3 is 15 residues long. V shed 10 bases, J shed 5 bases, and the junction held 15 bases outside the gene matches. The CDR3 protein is CATSLTSEGSETQYF. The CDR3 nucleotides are TGTGCCACCTCCTTGACTAGCGAGGGGTCGGAGACCCAGTACTTC.

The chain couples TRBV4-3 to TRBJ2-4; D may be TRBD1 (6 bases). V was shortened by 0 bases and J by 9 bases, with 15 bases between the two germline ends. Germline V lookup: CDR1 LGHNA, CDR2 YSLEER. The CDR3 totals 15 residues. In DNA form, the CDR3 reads TGCGCCAGCAGCCAAGACCCACAGGGATTAGGCATTCAGTACTTC. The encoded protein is CASSQDPQGLGIQYF.

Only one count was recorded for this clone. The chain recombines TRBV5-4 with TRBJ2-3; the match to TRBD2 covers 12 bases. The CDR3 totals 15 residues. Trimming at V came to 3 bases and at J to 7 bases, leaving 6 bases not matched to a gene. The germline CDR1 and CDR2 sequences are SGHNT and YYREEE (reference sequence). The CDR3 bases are TGTGCCAGCAGCTCATCCGGGACTAGCGGGTATACGCAGTATTTT. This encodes CASSSSGTSGYTQYF.

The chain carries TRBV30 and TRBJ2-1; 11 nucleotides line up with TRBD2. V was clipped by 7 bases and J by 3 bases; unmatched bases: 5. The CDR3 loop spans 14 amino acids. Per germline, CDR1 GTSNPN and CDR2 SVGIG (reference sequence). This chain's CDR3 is CASSGTSGYNEQFF. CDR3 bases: TGTGCCTCCTCCGGGACTAGCGGCTACAATGAGCAGTTCTTC.

The CDR3 is CASSGLSTNQPQHF. DNA for the CDR3: TGTGCCAGCAGCGGACTTAGTACGAATCAGCCCCAGCATTTT. The genes are TRBV6-5 and TRBJ1-5; D is ambiguous. Germline CDR1 reads MNHEY; CDR2 reads SVGAGI. CDR3 length: 14 amino acids. V lost 6 bases and J 4 bases, leaving 13 bases between the germline ends.

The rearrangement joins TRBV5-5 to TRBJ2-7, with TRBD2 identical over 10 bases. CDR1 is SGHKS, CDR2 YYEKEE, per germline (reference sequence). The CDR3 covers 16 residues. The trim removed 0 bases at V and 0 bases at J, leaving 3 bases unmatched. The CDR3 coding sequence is TGTGCCAGCAGCTTGGATCCTAGCGGGAGCTCCTACGAGCAGTACTTC. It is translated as CASSLDPSGSSYEQYF.

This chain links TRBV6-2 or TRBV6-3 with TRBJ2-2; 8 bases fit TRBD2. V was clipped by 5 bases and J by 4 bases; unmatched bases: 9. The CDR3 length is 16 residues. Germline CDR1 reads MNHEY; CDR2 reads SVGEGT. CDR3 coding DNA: TGTGCCAGCAGTCCCCCTCGAGGACTAGCCACCGGGGAGCTGTTTTTT. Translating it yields CASSPPRGLATGELFF.

This chain's CDR3 is CATSDTGTGANYGYTF. The DNA of the CDR3 is TGTGCCACCAGTGATACCGGGACAGGGGCTAACTATGGCTACACCTTC. The chain uses TRBV24-1 and TRBJ1-2; 10 bases are a match to TRBD1. The CDR3 runs to 16 residues. With V trimmed by 3 bases and J by 0 bases, 3 bases remained unmatched. Per the germline V gene, CDR1 is KGHDR and CDR2 is SFDVKD.

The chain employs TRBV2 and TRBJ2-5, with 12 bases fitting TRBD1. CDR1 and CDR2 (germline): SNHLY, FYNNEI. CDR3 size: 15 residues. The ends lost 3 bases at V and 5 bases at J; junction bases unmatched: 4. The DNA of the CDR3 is TGTGCCAGCAGTGAGGGACAGGGGGCGAGGGAGACCCAGTACTTC. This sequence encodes CASSEGQGARETQYF.

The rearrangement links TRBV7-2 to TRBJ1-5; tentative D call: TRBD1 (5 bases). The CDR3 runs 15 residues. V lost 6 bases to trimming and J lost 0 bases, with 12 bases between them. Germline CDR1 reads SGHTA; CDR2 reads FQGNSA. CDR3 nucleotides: TGTGCCAGCAGTGTCAACCAGGGTAGCAATCAGCCCCAGCATTTT. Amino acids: CASSVNQGSNQPQHF.

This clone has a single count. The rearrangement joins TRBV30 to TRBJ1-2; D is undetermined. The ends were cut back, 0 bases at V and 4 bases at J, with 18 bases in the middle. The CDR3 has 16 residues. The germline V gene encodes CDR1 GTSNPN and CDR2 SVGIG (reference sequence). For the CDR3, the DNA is TGTGCCTGGAGTGTTCCCCGTGGCCGTCTCCCCTATGGCTACACCTTC. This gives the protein CAWSVPRGRLPYGYTF.

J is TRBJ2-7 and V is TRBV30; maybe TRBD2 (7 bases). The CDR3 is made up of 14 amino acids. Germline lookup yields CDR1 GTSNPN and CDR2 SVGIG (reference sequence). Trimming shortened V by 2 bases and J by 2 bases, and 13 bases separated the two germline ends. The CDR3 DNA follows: TGTGCCTGGAGTCCGGGGGGCTACCCCTACGAGCAGTACTTC. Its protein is CAWSPGGYPYEQYF.

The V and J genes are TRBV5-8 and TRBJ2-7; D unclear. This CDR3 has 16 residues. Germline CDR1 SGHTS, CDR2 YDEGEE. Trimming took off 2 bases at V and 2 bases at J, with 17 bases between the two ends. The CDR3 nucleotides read TGTGCCAGCAGCTTTGTGATCCTTGGGCAGCCCTACGAGCAGTACTTC. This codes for CASSFVILGQPYEQYF.

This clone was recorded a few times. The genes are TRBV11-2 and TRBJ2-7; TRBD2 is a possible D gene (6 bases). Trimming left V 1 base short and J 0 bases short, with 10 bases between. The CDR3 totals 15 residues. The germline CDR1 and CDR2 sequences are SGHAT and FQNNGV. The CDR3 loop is CASSLGASVSYEQYF. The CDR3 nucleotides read TGTGCCAGCAGCTTAGGCGCTAGCGTCTCCTACGAGCAGTACTTC.

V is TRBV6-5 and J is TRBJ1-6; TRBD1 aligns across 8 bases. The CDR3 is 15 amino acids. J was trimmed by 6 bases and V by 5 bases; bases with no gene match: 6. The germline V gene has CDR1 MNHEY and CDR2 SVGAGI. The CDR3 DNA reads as TGTGCCAGCAGTCGGGCCGGACAGGGTAATTCACCCCTCCACTTT. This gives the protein CASSRAGQGNSPLHF.